This entry lists 5 T cell receptor beta chains sequenced from one sample in a study of T cell responses to AZD1222 COVID-19 vaccine. Libraries were prepared by immunoSEQ multiplex PCR; TCRdb keeps only in-frame clonotypes and omits some of them. The data contain approximately 96,000 clones, about 86% of them seen just once; the ten biggest clones take up 5.6%. Sequences were derived from peripheral blood, sampled 28 days after the second AZD1222 dose. The source of these receptors is an adult who received the AZD1222 COVID-19 vaccine.

CDR3 sequence (DNA): TGTGCCAGCAGCTTTGGTTTCGGAAACACCATATATTTT. Protein product: CASSFGFGNTIYF. J is TRBJ1-3 and V is TRBV7-2; unclear D gene. The germline gives CDR1 SGHTA, CDR2 FQGNSA. Trimming stripped 3 bases from V and 4 bases from J, with 7 bases between. This CDR3 has 13 amino acids.

The rearrangement uses TRBV4-1 and TRBJ2-5; 8 bases align to TRBD2. This CDR3 is 15 amino acids long. Per the germline V gene, CDR1 is MGHRA and CDR2 is YSYEKL. The V segment lost 8 bases and the J segment 4 bases; nucleotides outside the gene matches: 12. In DNA, the CDR3 is TGCGCCAGCGGGGACCCTAGCGGGCCTGGAGAGACCCAGTACTTC. It yields the protein CASGDPSGPGETQYF.

The genes are TRBV25-1 and TRBJ2-1; tentative D call: TRBD1 (6 bases). Trimming took off 8 bases at V and 2 bases at J, with 13 bases between the two ends. Germline V CDR1 and CDR2: MGHDK, SYGVNS. The CDR3 runs to 14 residues. CDR3 bases: TGTGCCAGCGGGACACTATCCACCTACAATGAGCAGTTCTTC. It is translated as CASGTLSTYNEQFF.

The V call is TRBV12-3 or TRBV12-4, the J call TRBJ1-2; D remains ambiguous. This CDR3 spans 12 amino acids. Between the trimmed V and J ends, which lost 5 bases and 6 bases, there was a span of 10 bases. CDR3 sequence reads: CASSTTDDGYTF. For the CDR3, the DNA is TGTGCCAGCAGTACCACGGACGATGGCTACACCTTC.

This clone qualifies as medium-sized (0.01 to 0.1%). This CDR3 is also generated by other DNA sequences in the sample. The rearrangement joins TRBV3-1 (or the pseudogene TRBV3-2) to TRBJ1-2, with unresolved D. CDR3 length: 15 residues. V was shortened by 4 bases and J by 4 bases, with 16 bases between the two germline ends. Germline CDR1 reads LGHDT; CDR2 reads YNNKEL (reference sequence). CDR3 sequence reads: CASSPKVVRGYGYTF. The CDR3 DNA sequence: TGTGCCAGCAGCCCGAAGGTCGTCCGTGGCTATGGCTACACCTTC.